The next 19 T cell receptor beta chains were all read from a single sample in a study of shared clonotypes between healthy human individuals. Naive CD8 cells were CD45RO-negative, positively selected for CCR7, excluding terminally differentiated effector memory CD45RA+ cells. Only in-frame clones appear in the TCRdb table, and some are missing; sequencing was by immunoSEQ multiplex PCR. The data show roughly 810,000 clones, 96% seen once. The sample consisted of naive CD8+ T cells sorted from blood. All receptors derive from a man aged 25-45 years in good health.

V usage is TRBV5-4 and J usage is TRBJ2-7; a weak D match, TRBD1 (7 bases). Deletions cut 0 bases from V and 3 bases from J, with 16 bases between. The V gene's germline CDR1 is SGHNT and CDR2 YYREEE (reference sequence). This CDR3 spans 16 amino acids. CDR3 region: CASSLVAQGGDYEQYF. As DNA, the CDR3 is TGTGCCAGCAGCTTGGTAGCCCAGGGGGGAGACTACGAGCAGTACTTC.

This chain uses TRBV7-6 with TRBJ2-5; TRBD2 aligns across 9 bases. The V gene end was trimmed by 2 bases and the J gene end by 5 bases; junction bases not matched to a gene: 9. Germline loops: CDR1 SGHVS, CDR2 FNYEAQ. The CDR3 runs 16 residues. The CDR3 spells CASSLSIAGEGETQYF. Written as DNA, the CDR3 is TGTGCCAGCAGCTTAAGTATAGCGGGAGAGGGGGAGACCCAGTACTTC.

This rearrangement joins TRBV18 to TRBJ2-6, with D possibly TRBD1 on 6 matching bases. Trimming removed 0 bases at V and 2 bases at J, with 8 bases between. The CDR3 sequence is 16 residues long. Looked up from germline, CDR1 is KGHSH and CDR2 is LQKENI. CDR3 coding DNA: TGTGCCAGCTCACCACCGGGGGCGCCTGGGGCCAACGTCCTGACTTTC. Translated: CASSPPGAPGANVLTF.

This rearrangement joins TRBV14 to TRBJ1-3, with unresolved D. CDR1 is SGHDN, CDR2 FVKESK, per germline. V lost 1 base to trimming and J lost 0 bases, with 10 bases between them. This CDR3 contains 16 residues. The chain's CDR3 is CASSQVGGSSGNTIYF. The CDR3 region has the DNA TGTGCCAGCAGCCAAGTAGGAGGGAGCTCTGGAAACACCATATATTTT.

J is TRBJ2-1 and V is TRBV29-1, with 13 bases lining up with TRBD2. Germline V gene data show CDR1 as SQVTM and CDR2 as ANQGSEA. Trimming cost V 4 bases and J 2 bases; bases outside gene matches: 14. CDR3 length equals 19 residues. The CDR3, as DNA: TGCAGCGTTGTTCGCCCTGGACTAGCGGGGGTGTTGGCCTACAATGAGCAGTTCTTC. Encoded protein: CSVVRPGLAGVLAYNEQFF.

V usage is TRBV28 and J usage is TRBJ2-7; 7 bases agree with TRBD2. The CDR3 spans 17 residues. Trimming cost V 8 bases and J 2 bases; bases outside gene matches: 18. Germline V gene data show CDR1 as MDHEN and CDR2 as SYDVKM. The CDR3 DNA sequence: TGTGCCAGCGGTCCCCGGGGGGAGTACGGGATGACCTACGAGCAGTACTTC. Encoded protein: CASGPRGEYGMTYEQYF.

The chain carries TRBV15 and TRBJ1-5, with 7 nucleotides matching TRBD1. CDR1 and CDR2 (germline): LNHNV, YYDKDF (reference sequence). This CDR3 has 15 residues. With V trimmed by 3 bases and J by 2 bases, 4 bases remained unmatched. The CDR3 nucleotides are TGTGCCACCAGCAGGGTCAGGGGGGGCAATCAGCCCCAGCATTTT. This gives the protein CATSRVRGGNQPQHF.

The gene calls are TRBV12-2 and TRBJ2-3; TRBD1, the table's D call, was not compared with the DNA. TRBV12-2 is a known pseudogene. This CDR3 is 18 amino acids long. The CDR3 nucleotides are TGTGCAAGTCGCTTAGCGCCCACAAATAAACCAAGCACAGATACGCAGTATTTT. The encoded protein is CASRLAPTNKPSTDTQYF.

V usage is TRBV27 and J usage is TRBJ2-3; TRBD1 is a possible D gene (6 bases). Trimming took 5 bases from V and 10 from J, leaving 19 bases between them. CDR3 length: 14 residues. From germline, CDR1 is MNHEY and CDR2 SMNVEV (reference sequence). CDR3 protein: CASSAGVVGSAQYF. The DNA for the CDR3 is TGTGCCAGCAGTGCAGGGGTGGTGGGGAGTGCGCAGTATTTT.

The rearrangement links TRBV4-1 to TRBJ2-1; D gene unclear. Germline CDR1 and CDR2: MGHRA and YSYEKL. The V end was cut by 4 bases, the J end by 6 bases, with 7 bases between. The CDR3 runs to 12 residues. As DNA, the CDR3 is TGCGCCAGCAGCCCTTACGGCAATGAGCAGTTCTTC. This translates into CASSPYGNEQFF.

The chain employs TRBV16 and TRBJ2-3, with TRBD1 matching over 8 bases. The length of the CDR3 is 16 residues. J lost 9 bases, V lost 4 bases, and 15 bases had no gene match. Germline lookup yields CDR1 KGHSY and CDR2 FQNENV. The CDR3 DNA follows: TGTGCCAGCAGCCGCCCGGGACAGGAAGCGGTAAACACGCAGTATTTT. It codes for CASSRPGQEAVNTQYF.

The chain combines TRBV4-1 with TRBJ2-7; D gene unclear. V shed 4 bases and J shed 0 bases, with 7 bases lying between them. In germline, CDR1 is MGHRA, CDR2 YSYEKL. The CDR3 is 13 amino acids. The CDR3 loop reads CASSPWSSYEQYF. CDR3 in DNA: TGCGCCAGCAGCCCTTGGAGCTCCTACGAGCAGTACTTC.

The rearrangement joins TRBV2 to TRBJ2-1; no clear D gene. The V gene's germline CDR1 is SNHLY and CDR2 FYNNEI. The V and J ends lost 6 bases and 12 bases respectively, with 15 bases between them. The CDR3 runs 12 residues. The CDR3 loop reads CASRAGRKRQFF. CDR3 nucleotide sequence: TGTGCCAGCAGGGCCGGACGAAAGCGGCAGTTCTTC.

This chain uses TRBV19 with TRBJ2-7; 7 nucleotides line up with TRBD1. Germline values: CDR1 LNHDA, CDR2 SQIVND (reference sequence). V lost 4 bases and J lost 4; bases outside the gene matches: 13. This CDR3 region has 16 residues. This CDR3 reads CASSTEHRGNVYEQYF. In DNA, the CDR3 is TGTGCCAGTAGTACCGAGCACAGGGGAAATGTGTACGAGCAGTACTTC. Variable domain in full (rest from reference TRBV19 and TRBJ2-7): DGGITQSPKYLFRKEGQNVTLSCEQNLNHDAMYWYRQDPGQGLRLIYYSQIVNDFQKGDIAEGYSVSREKKESFPLTVTSAQKNPTAFYLCASSTEHRGNVYEQYFGPGTRLTVT.

CDR3 DNA: TGTGCCAGCAAAGGGACCGGGGAGCTGTTTTTT. Its translation: CASKGTGELFF. The gene calls are TRBV27 and TRBJ2-2; D gene uncertain. V gave up 7 bases and J gave up 5 bases, with 5 bases separating them. The CDR3 runs 11 residues. CDR1 and CDR2 from the germline V gene are MNHEY and SMNVEV (reference sequence).

The CDR3 bases are TGTGCCAGCTCAGGTCAAGCGGGGCAGGTGAACACCGGGGAGCTGTTTTTT. Amino acid sequence: CASSGQAGQVNTGELFF. The chain uses TRBV18 and TRBJ2-2; 7 bases match TRBD2. The CDR3 consists of 17 residues. Trimming took 5 bases from V and 1 from J; bases not matched to a gene: 10. Germline CDR1 KGHSH, CDR2 LQKENI.

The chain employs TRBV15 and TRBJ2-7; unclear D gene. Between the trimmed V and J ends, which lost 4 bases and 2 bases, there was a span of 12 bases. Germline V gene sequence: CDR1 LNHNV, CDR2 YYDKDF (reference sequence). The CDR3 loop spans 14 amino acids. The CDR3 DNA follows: TGTGCCACCAGCAACCCGTCAGCCGCCTACGAGCAGTACTTC. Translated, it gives CATSNPSAAYEQYF.

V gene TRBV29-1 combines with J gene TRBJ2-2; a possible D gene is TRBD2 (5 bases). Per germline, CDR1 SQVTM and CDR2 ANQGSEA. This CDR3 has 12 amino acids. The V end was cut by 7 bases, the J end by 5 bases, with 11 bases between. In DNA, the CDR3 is TGCAGCGGACTCCGGGGTACCGGGGAGCTGTTTTTT. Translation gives CSGLRGTGELFF.

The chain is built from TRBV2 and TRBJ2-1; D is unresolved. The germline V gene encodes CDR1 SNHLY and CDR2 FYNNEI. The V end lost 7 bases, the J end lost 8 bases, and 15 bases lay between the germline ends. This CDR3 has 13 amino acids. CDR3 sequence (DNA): TGTGCCAGCATCTCTATAGGGTCACATGAGCAGTTCTTC. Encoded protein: CASISIGSHEQFF.